These T cell receptor beta chains were read from a single sample in a study of cytomegalovirus exposure and HLA in healthy donors. TCRdb keeps only in-frame clones here, not all; method: immunoSEQ multiplex PCR. Of under 150,000 clones in the sample, around 70% were seen once. The sequencing input was PBMCs. The receptors were gathered from a woman aged 55-70 years in good health and CMV-seropositive. Each CDR3 is given without its conserved first and last residue. Each record gives: J gene, V gene, CDR3 protein.

>TRBJ1-1|TRBV6-5
ASGSPGGTEAF
>TRBJ1-1|TRBV18
ASSQDMNTEAF
>TRBJ2-3|TRBV10-1
ASGHLGTDTQY
>TRBJ1-2|TRBV23-1
ASSQAVRDWDGYT
>TRBJ2-7|TRBV6-5
ASSPVSGGHEQY
>TRBJ2-5|TRBV29-1
SVGGLYQETQY
>TRBJ2-5|TRBV7-3
ASSYTSGGQTQY
>TRBJ2-3|TRBV27
ASSPRQGWDGTQY
>TRBJ1-2|TRBV18
ASSPPIQQPATANYGYT
>TRBJ2-7|TRBV19
ASSIIAGASYEQY
>TRBJ2-7|TRBV19
ASSLARDSAYEQY